This T cell receptor (beta chain) derives from a study of blood T cell repertoires in COVID-19. The wider study: T cells, B-cell-depleted T cells, or PBMCs provided the cDNA or gDNA that served as material.

The CDR3 is 12 residues long. The V gene lost 7 bases and the J gene lost 3 bases, with 10 bases spanning the gap. From germline, CDR1 is MNHEY and CDR2 SVGAGI. Repertoires were generated with immunoSEQ multiplex PCR, while TCRdb's copy carries only in-frame clones and drops some. Among some 250,000 clones, 86% were seen once, and the ten largest hold about 3%. The V and J genes are TRBV6-5 and TRBJ2-7; a weak D match, TRBD2 (5 bases). The sequencing input was peripheral blood. This clonotype was obtained from a woman in her twenties or thirties who had recovered from COVID-19. The CDR3 here is CASNRGFYEQYF. The DNA for the CDR3 is TGTGCCAGCAACCGGGGATTCTACGAGCAGTACTTC.